The 17 T cell receptor beta chains reported below all come from one sample, sequenced in a study of technical replicates of blood from a handful of donors. Here immunoSEQ multiplex PCR was the method, and the copy in TCRdb shows in-frame clones only, minus some. The repertoire has roughly 64,000 clones, less than 90% of them found once; the top ten carry 5% to 6%. Sequenced sample: PBMCs. The receptor source for this set is a human donor in good health. Some clones in this sample may be carry-over from other donors' samples.

The CDR3 coding sequence is TGCGCCAGCAGCCAAGGCGGAGGTTCTCATAATTCACCCCTCCACTTT. As protein: CASSQGGGSHNSPLHF. The chain recombines TRBV4-3 with TRBJ1-6, with D uncertain. Trimming left V 1 base short and J 5 bases short, with 12 bases between. Germline assignment: CDR1 LGHNA and CDR2 YSLEER. The CDR3 length is 16 residues.

V gene TRBV7-9 combines with J gene TRBJ1-2, with 7 nucleotides matching TRBD1. The germline CDR1 and CDR2 sequences are SEHNR and FQNEAQ (reference sequence). The trim removed 5 bases at V and 4 bases at J, leaving 7 bases unmatched. The CDR3 runs to 14 residues. DNA of the CDR3: TGTGCCAGCAGCCGGGACAGCACTATCTATGGCTACACCTTC. Translated, it gives CASSRDSTIYGYTF.

The V gene is TRBV25-1, the J gene TRBJ2-2; TRBD2 matches at 15 bases. CDR1 MGHDK and CDR2 SYGVNS come from the germline V gene. The CDR3 has 17 amino acids. The V and J ends lost 3 bases and 4 bases, in that order; junction bases with no gene match: 3. For the CDR3, the DNA is TGTGCCAGCAGTGAGTGGACTAGCGGGGGGGCCACCGGGGAGCTGTTTTTT. This gives the protein CASSEWTSGGATGELFF.

The chain employs TRBV5-1 and TRBJ2-2; the match to TRBD1 covers 7 bases. J was trimmed by 0 bases and V by 7 bases; bases with no gene match: 3. CDR3 length: 14 residues. CDR1 is SGHRS and CDR2 is YFSETQ in the germline V gene. The CDR3 sequence: CASCGQANTGELFF. CDR3 nucleotide sequence: TGCGCCAGCTGCGGACAGGCGAACACCGGGGAGCTGTTTTTT.

The V and J genes are TRBV27 and TRBJ1-6, with D maybe TRBD1 (5 bases). Trimming took off 8 bases at V and 2 bases at J, with 13 bases between the two ends. The length of the CDR3 is 15 residues. Germline loops: CDR1 MNHEY, CDR2 SMNVEV (reference sequence). The CDR3 reads CASGGGWTYNSPLHF. The CDR3 DNA reads TGTGCCAGCGGGGGGGGTTGGACCTATAATTCACCCCTCCACTTT.

This chain uses TRBV6-1 with TRBJ2-5; 10 nucleotides agree with TRBD2. CDR1 and CDR2 from the germline V gene are MNHNS and SASEGT. CDR3 length: 15 amino acids. With 0 bases clipped from V and 2 bases from J, the junction kept 0 bases outside the gene matches. The CDR3 DNA is TGTGCCAGCAGTGAAGCAGCGGGGGGGCAAGAGACCCAGTACTTC. Its translation is CASSEAAGGQETQYF.

The V gene is TRBV15, the J gene TRBJ2-1, with 10 bases aligning to TRBD2. The CDR3 contains 14 residues. J was trimmed by 9 bases and V by 5 bases; bases with no gene match: 7. Germline loops: CDR1 LNHNV, CDR2 YYDKDF (reference sequence). Here the CDR3 reads CATSQRGGLLEQFF. In nucleotides, the CDR3 is TGTGCCACCAGCCAGCGGGGGGGCCTTCTTGAGCAGTTCTTC.

The chain has TRBV19 and TRBJ2-7; 12 bases line up with TRBD2. The trim removed 3 bases at V and 3 bases at J, leaving 6 bases unmatched. This CDR3 is built from 16 residues. Germline V gene sequence: CDR1 LNHDA, CDR2 SQIVND (reference sequence). The CDR3 loop is CASSMDRLAGVYEQYF. Written as DNA, the CDR3 is TGTGCCAGTAGTATGGACAGACTAGCGGGGGTCTACGAGCAGTACTTC.

The V call is TRBV4-2, the J call TRBJ1-1; D unresolved. Germline V gene data show CDR1 as LGHNA and CDR2 as YNFKEQ. V was shortened by 0 bases and J by 5 bases, with 4 bases between the two germline ends. CDR3 length equals 12 residues. This chain's CDR3 is CASSQDYTEAFF. CDR3 sequence (DNA): TGTGCCAGCAGCCAAGATTATACTGAAGCTTTCTTT.

This clone is medium-sized (0.01 to 0.1%). The V call is TRBV2, the J call TRBJ2-1; 7 bases are shared with TRBD2. The CDR3 is 13 residues long. After removal of 1 base from V and 12 bases from J, the junction contained 6 bases not matched to a gene. Germline V gives CDR1 SNHLY, CDR2 FYNNEI. The CDR3 region is CASSEGGGSWQFF. The CDR3 DNA reads as TGTGCCAGCAGTGAAGGGGGGGGAAGTTGGCAGTTCTTC.

This chain joins TRBV4-3 and TRBJ2-3, with TRBD1 as a possible D gene (6 bases). The CDR3 is 16 residues long. CDR1 and CDR2 (germline): LGHNA, YSLEER. V was trimmed by 0 bases and J by 4 bases, leaving 14 bases between them. The CDR3 DNA reads TGCGCCAGCAGCCAAGACCTAAGGGGGTGGGCAGATACGCAGTATTTT. Amino acids: CASSQDLRGWADTQYF.

The chain couples TRBV29-1 to TRBJ2-7; TRBD1 matches at 9 bases. The CDR3 runs 13 residues. In germline, CDR1 is SQVTM, CDR2 ANQGSEA. With V trimmed by 5 bases and J by 5 bases, 7 bases remained unmatched. The CDR3 loop reads CSVRGQGINEQYF. In DNA, the CDR3 is TGCAGCGTTCGGGGACAGGGCATCAACGAGCAGTACTTC.

The rearrangement links TRBV7-8 to TRBJ2-7; 12 bases line up with TRBD2. The V and J ends lost 5 bases and 6 bases, in that order; junction bases with no gene match: 11. The CDR3 is 16 amino acids. The germline V gene has CDR1 SGHVS and CDR2 FQNEAQ. CDR3 bases: TGTGCCAGCAGCCCCGTCGGGCGACTAGCGGGAGTCGAGCAGTACTTC. Its translation: CASSPVGRLAGVEQYF.

The V and J genes are TRBV9 and TRBJ2-5, with 10 bases fitting TRBD2. The CDR3 spans 16 residues. Germline assignment: CDR1 SGDLS and CDR2 YYNGEE. The V and J ends lost 2 bases and 4 bases, in that order; junction bases with no gene match: 8. The CDR3 bases are TGTGCCAGCAGCGTCCTAGCGGGGGAGGGGACAGAGACCCAGTACTTC. Its protein product is CASSVLAGEGTETQYF.

This clone was found a few times. V and J are TRBV18 and TRBJ1-5, with 7 bases lining up with TRBD1. CDR3 size: 14 residues. With 5 bases clipped from V and 6 bases from J, the junction kept 7 bases outside the gene matches. The germline gives CDR1 KGHSH, CDR2 LQKENI. CDR3 residues: CASSETGLVQPQHF. The CDR3, as DNA: TGTGCCAGCTCAGAGACAGGGTTGGTTCAGCCCCAGCATTTT.

The CDR3 sequence: CASSPRTGGEGTQYF. The CDR3 DNA reads as TGTGCCAGCAGCCCACGGACAGGGGGCGAAGGGACCCAGTACTTC. The gene calls are TRBV13 and TRBJ2-5; 11 nucleotides align to TRBD1. The ends lost 5 bases at V and 7 bases at J; junction bases unmatched: 9. The V gene's germline CDR1 is PRHDT and CDR2 FYEKMQ (reference sequence). The CDR3 has 15 residues.

The chain is built from TRBV28 and TRBJ2-6, with 8 bases fitting TRBD1. The germline CDR1 and CDR2 sequences are MDHEN and SYDVKM. Losses at the gene ends were 6 bases for V and 4 bases for J; bases not matched to a gene: 2. The CDR3 is made up of 14 amino acids. CDR3 sequence: CASRTGVGANVLTF. The CDR3 bases are TGTGCCAGCAGGACAGGGGTCGGGGCCAACGTCCTGACTTTC.